The clone carrying this T cell receptor beta chain was seen repeatedly, ten times or more. Its antigen is still unknown. This entry belongs to a study of T-cell memory formation after mild COVID-19. Study-wide background: There were largely donor-specific TCR clusters.

Findings and limits, study-wide: Among clones contracting day 15 to 85, CD4/CD8 was balanced, whereas later expanders leaned CD4+. In pre-infection memory, a portion of responding clones appeared, which suggested that cross-reactive memory joined.

Constant-segment-primed 5'RACE gave TCR alpha and TCR beta cDNA libraries with sample barcodes and UMIs. TCRdb independently ran MiXCR on the 5' RACE reads; one entry per CDR3 protein. The sample lists tens of thousands of distinct CDR3 sequences, approximately 6.6% occurring once. The CDR3 extends over 15 amino acids. Germline lookup yields CDR1 KGHDR and CDR2 SFDVKD. V lost 3 bases and J lost 5, with 13 bases in between. The chain carries TRBV24-1 and TRBJ1-5, with D hard to call. This sequence was found in a man between 18 and 35 years old who had mild COVID-19 (a few samples of this study predate the infection). Cell type and time point are not known. The sequenced material came from PBMCs or a T cell subset sorted from them (not recorded which). This chain's CDR3 is CATSDPGRPDQPQHF. Written as DNA, the CDR3 is TGTGCCACCAGTGATCCTGGACGTCCTGATCAGCCCCAGCATTTT.